This TCR beta chain was sequenced for a study of T cell repertoires in cytomegalovirus infection. Study-level background: Both CMV infection and a matching HLA type were indicated by public TCR beta signatures. General study results and limits: Individuals carrying CMV plus the relevant HLA were identified by cumulative frequency of public TCR beta families.

MiXCR was run by TCRdb on the reads, yielding one entry per CDR3 protein. The repertoire holds 400,000 or so distinct CDR3 sequences, with 15% to 20% as singletons. Comments on this clonotype: Its cognate antigen is unknown.

CDR3 length: 11 residues. Trimming removed 4 bases from V and 6 bases from J; junction bases left unmatched: 0. Germline V lookup: CDR1 DFQATT, CDR2 SNEGSKA (reference sequence). Input material: PBMCs. The TCR comes from a human donor in good health (CMV status not recorded). Some clones in this sample may be carry-over from other donors' samples. This chain uses TRBV20-1 with TRBJ2-3; 8 bases agree with TRBD1. CDR3 region: CSATGGDTQYF. In nucleotides, the CDR3 is TGCAGTGCTACAGGGGGCGATACGCAGTATTTT.